Sequencing of this T cell receptor (beta chain) was carried out in a study of OX40 agonist ivuxolimab in advanced cancers. Background on the study: Across the patients, intravenous ivuxolimab was delivered every 2 weeks at 0.01 to 10 mg/kg.

This CDR3 contains 14 residues. Trimming stripped 5 bases from V and 2 bases from J, with 10 bases between. The germline CDR1 and CDR2 sequences are LNHDA and SQIVND (reference sequence). This clone turned up a few times. Excluded were patients having autoimmune disease history or systemic immunosuppression. Drawing of blood for sampling happened at baseline, at cycle 4 day 1, and at cycle 7 day 1. Generated by immunoSEQ multiplex PCR, the TCRdb table keeps only in-frame clones and is missing some. The sample contains about 62,000 clones, around 80% of which appear only once. The J gene is TRBJ2-4, the V gene TRBV19; D is perhaps TRBD1 (6 bases). The TCR comes from an adult with an advanced solid tumor such as melanoma, head and neck, liver or kidney cancer. Sequencing was performed on CD4+ or CD8+ T cells sorted from blood, taken in a trial of the OX40 agonist ivuxolimab. The CDR3 protein is CASSLQGTKNIQYF. The CDR3, as DNA: TGTGCCAGTAGTCTACAGGGAACCAAAAACATTCAGTACTTC.